Sequencing of this TCR beta chain was carried out in a study of cytomegalovirus exposure and HLA in healthy donors. The CDR3 covers 16 residues. The germline V and J ends were trimmed by 3 bases and 7 bases, with 19 bases remaining between them. Germline loops: CDR1 LNHDA, CDR2 SQIVND (reference sequence). This clone was counted a single time. The antigen remains undetermined. Notes on the study in general: The classifier reportedly diagnosed cytomegalovirus status with high specificity and sensitivity. The authors enumerated around 150 TCR beta chains as linked to cytomegalovirus. While the bulk of TCR sequences proved rare, some public TCRs turned up in many donors.

Method: immunoSEQ multiplex PCR; TCRdb's copy keeps in-frame clones and lacks some. The sample yields about 120,000 clones, about nine tenths seen once. The sequence derives from a man aged 18 to 29 in good health and CMV-seronegative. The chain carries TRBV19 and TRBJ2-1, with D maybe TRBD1 (5 bases). The sample taken for sequencing was PBMCs. This chain's CDR3 is CASSISPGRDGNEQFF. In DNA form, the CDR3 reads TGTGCCAGTAGTATCTCGCCCGGCAGGGATGGTAATGAGCAGTTCTTC.